The rows below give T cell receptor beta chains drawn from one sample of a study of blood T cells in healthy people across ages. Via MiXCR, TCRdb re-called the 5' RACE reads, giving one row per CDR3 protein. The sample has over 1.5 million distinct CDR3 sequences; about 50% are singletons. The specimen sequenced was blood. The receptor source for this set is a woman between 35 and 50 years old in good health. The CDR3 runs from the conserved cysteine through the conserved F or W. D genes are given only for firm matches. Clone sizes are given selectively: once, few, many, or a class where the clone is expanded.

cdr3_aa cdr3_nt clone_size j_call v_call d_call
CASSHEEGAAKETQYF TGCGCCAGCAGCCACGAAGAAGGGGCAGCTAAAGAGACCCAGTACTTC - TRBJ2-5 TRBV4-1 -
CASGRLVPDTQYF TGTGCCTCCGGGAGGCTCGTACCCGATACGCAGTATTTT - TRBJ2-3 TRBV27 TRBD2
CASSQTGSQETQYF TGTGCCAGCAGCCAGACAGGGTCCCAAGAGACCCAGTACTTC many TRBJ2-5 TRBV3-1 TRBD1
CASKFFSGATNEKLFF TGTGCCAGCAAGTTCTTCTCAGGGGCTACTAATGAAAAACTGTTTTTT - TRBJ1-4 TRBV2 -
CASSQDEASGLRGGYTF TGCGCCAGCAGCCAAGATGAGGCTTCCGGACTTCGGGGCGGCTACACCTTC - TRBJ1-2 TRBV4-1 -
CASSYLAGTANYGYTF TGTGCCAGCAGTTATCTCGCCGGGACAGCCAACTATGGCTACACCTTC few TRBJ1-2 TRBV6-5 TRBD1
CASSQLTGGPYEQYF TGCGCCAGCAGCCAACTGACAGGGGGCCCCTACGAGCAGTACTTC few TRBJ2-7 TRBV4-3 TRBD1
CSVVEVSNVLTF TGCAGCGTTGTGGAGGTGTCCAACGTCCTGACTTTC - TRBJ2-6 TRBV29-1 -
CASSMGQGSSPLHF TGTGCCAGCAGCATGGGACAGGGGAGTTCACCCCTCCACTTT few TRBJ1-6 TRBV7-9 TRBD1
CSARDRKTVSTDTQYF TGCAGTGCTAGAGATAGGAAGACAGTTAGCACAGATACGCAGTATTTT - TRBJ2-3 TRBV20-1 -
CASSIPLAGGPYEQYF TGTGCCAGCAGCATCCCTCTAGCGGGGGGACCCTACGAGCAGTACTTC - TRBJ2-7 TRBV7-2 TRBD2
CASSGRAGGGIYEQYF TGTGCCAGCAGCGGCAGGGCCGGGGGGGGAATCTACGAGCAGTACTTC - TRBJ2-7 TRBV9 TRBD2
CASSRTGPVGYTF TGTGCCAGCAGCCGGACGGGTCCGGTCGGCTACACCTTC once TRBJ1-2 TRBV27 -
CACSPTTNSDTQYF TGTGCCTGCAGCCCCACGACGAATTCGGATACGCAGTATTTT - TRBJ2-3 TRBV9 -
CASSVLQGSLGEQYF TGTGCCAGCAGCGTACTACAGGGATCCTTGGGCGAGCAGTACTTC once TRBJ2-7 TRBV2 -
CASLWGLAGIYNEQFF TGTGCCAGCCTCTGGGGACTAGCGGGGATTTACAATGAGCAGTTCTTC - TRBJ2-1 TRBV6-1 TRBD2
CASSPLGYKDTQYF TGTGCCAGCTCACCACTGGGGTACAAGGATACGCAGTATTTT - TRBJ2-3 TRBV18 -
CASSRPPGDTQYF TGTGCCAGCAGCCGCCCTCCGGGGGATACGCAGTATTTT - TRBJ2-3 TRBV4-2 -